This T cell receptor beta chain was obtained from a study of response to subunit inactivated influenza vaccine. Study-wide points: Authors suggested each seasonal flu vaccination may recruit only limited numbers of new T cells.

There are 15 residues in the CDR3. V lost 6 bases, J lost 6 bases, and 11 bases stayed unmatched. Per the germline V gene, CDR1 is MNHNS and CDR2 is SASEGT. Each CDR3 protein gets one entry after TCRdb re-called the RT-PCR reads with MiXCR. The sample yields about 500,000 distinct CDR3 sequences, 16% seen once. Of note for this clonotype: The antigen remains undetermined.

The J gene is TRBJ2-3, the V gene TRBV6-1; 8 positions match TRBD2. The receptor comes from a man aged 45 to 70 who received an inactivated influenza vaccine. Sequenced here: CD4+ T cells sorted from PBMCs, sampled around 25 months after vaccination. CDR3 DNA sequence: TGTGCCAGCAGGACTACTAGCGGAGGATGGGATACGCAGTATTTT. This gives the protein CASRTTSGGWDTQYF.